A selection of T cell receptor beta chains follows, all from one sample in a study of T cell clonotyping in hematopoietic cell transplantation. Profiled with immunoSEQ multiplex PCR; TCRdb holds only in-frame clones, not every one. The repertoire includes roughly 16,000 clones, 80% to 90% of them detected once, and 3.5% to 4.5% sits in the top ten. The sequenced material came from peripheral blood mononuclear cells. The receptors come from a woman aged 40 to 50 in good health. Some clones in this sample may be carry-over from other donors' samples. The CDR3 runs from the conserved cysteine through the conserved F or W. A D gene is named only where the DNA matches it firmly. Clone size is stated in some rows and not others, as once, few, many or a class when expanded.

D: -; V: TRBV5-6; size: -; J: TRBJ2-3; CDR3: CASSWGSGTSTDTQYF; DNA: TGTGCCAGCAGCTGGGGTAGCGGTACTAGCACAGATACGCAGTATTTT
D: -; V: TRBV6-5; size: -; J: TRBJ1-5; CDR3: CASSPGGSGYQPQHF; DNA: TGTGCCAGCAGCCCCGGGGGATCGGGTTATCAGCCCCAGCATTTT
D: -; V: TRBV27; size: -; J: TRBJ2-1; CDR3: CASSFLKGGNREQFF; DNA: TGTGCCAGCAGCTTCCTTAAGGGTGGGAACAGAGAGCAGTTCTTC
D: -; V: TRBV29-1; size: -; J: TRBJ1-2; CDR3: CSVARVYGYTF; DNA: TGCAGCGTTGCCAGGGTGTATGGCTACACCTTC
D: -; V: TRBV11-3; size: -; J: TRBJ2-7; CDR3: CASSGQGSSYEQYF; DNA: TGTGCCAGCAGCGGTCAAGGGAGCTCCTACGAGCAGTACTTC
D: -; V: TRBV7-2; size: -; J: TRBJ1-5; CDR3: CASSLGQQGSSNQPQHF; DNA: TGTGCCAGCAGCTTAGGCCAGCAGGGGAGTAGCAATCAGCCCCAGCATTTT
D: -; V: TRBV2; size: once; J: TRBJ1-2; CDR3: CASPGGRERYGYTF; DNA: TGTGCCAGTCCTGGAGGCAGGGAACGATATGGCTACACCTTC
D: -; V: TRBV25-1; size: -; J: TRBJ2-7; CDR3: CASSELSRLGDYEQYF; DNA: TGTGCCAGCAGTGAACTCTCGAGGCTGGGAGACTACGAGCAGTACTTC
D: -; V: TRBV30; size: -; J: TRBJ1-1; CDR3: CAWSVGGYTEAFF; DNA: TGTGCCTGGAGTGTTGGAGGGTACACTGAAGCTTTCTTT
D: TRBD2; V: TRBV9; size: once; J: TRBJ2-3; CDR3: CASSPGGGPVDTQYF; DNA: TGTGCCAGCAGCCCTGGGGGAGGGCCAGTAGATACGCAGTATTTT
D: -; V: TRBV6-5; size: -; J: TRBJ2-6; CDR3: CASRSGANVLTF; DNA: TGTGCCAGCAGGTCTGGGGCCAACGTCCTGACTTTC
D: -; V: TRBV29-1; size: -; J: TRBJ2-3; CDR3: CSVGSGTDTQYF; DNA: TGCAGCGTGGGGTCGGGCACAGATACGCAGTATTTT
D: -; V: TRBV4-2; size: -; J: TRBJ2-7; CDR3: CASSQGAGSYEQYF; DNA: TGTGCCAGCAGCCAAGGGGCAGGGTCCTACGAGCAGTACTTC
D: -; V: TRBV6-5; size: -; J: TRBJ1-1; CDR3: CASSYSDRSNTEAFF; DNA: TGTGCCAGCAGTTACTCTGACCGATCGAACACTGAAGCTTTCTTT
D: -; V: TRBV25-1; size: -; J: TRBJ1-2; CDR3: CASSRTPGGLNGGYTF; DNA: TGTGCCAGCAGTAGGACTCCGGGCGGCTTGAACGGGGGCTACACCTTC
D: -; V: TRBV6-6; size: -; J: TRBJ2-7; CDR3: CASSYLQGHEQYF; DNA: TGTGCCAGCAGTTACTTACAGGGCCACGAGCAGTACTTC
D: -; V: TRBV29-1; size: -; J: TRBJ1-3; CDR3: CSAGISSSGNTIYF; DNA: TGCAGCGCCGGCATCTCCTCCTCTGGAAACACCATATATTTT
D: -; V: TRBV11-2; size: -; J: TRBJ1-2; CDR3: CASSLGPGAGGYTF; DNA: TGTGCCAGCAGCCTAGGCCCGGGGGCGGGTGGCTACACCTTC
D: -; V: TRBV27; size: few; J: TRBJ1-2; CDR3: CASSLSSMGGLYGYTF; DNA: TGTGCCAGCAGTTTATCGTCGATGGGGGGCCTCTATGGCTACACCTTC
D: -; V: TRBV9; size: -; J: TRBJ2-3; CDR3: CASSLWQTTDTQYF; DNA: TGTGCCAGCAGCCTATGGCAGACCACAGATACGCAGTATTTT
D: -; V: TRBV7-6; size: -; J: TRBJ2-7; CDR3: CASSQKDGFYEQYF; DNA: TGTGCCAGCAGCCAAAAGGACGGTTTCTACGAGCAGTACTTC
D: TRBD2; V: TRBV28; size: -; J: TRBJ2-3; CDR3: CASSLSFEGGFGSTDTQYF; DNA: TGTGCCAGCAGTTTATCGTTTGAGGGAGGGTTTGGTAGCACAGATACGCAGTATTTT
D: -; V: TRBV19; size: once; J: TRBJ1-3; CDR3: CASSIAGAPGNTIYF; DNA: TGTGCCAGTAGTATAGCTGGGGCTCCTGGAAACACCATATATTTT
D: -; V: TRBV19; size: -; J: TRBJ1-5; CDR3: CASSSTAHSGNQPQHF; DNA: TGTGCCAGTAGCTCGACAGCCCATAGTGGCAATCAGCCCCAGCATTTT
D: -; V: TRBV28; size: -; J: TRBJ1-5; CDR3: CASRWDGNQPQHF; DNA: TGTGCCAGCAGATGGGATGGCAATCAGCCCCAGCATTTT
D: -; V: TRBV14; size: -; J: TRBJ2-3; CDR3: CASSQEIQPPPQYF; DNA: TGTGCCAGCAGCCAAGAGATCCAGCCACCGCCGCAGTATTTT
D: -; V: TRBV6-5; size: once; J: TRBJ2-3; CDR3: CASSSAGPADTQYF; DNA: TGTGCCAGCAGTTCGGCGGGACCCGCGGATACGCAGTATTTT